The clone carrying this T cell receptor (beta chain) was seen a few times. Its antigen is unidentified. TCRdb's table, derived via immunoSEQ multiplex PCR, lists solely in-frame clones and lacks some. The table lists approximately 42,000 clones, roughly two thirds of them singletons. This sample is drawn from a study of cytotoxic CD8 clonotypes in ibrutinib-treated CLL. Overall study: The response samples were taken once patients had been treated for a median of approximately twelve months, range 6 to 36.

The length of the CDR3 is 13 residues. In germline, CDR1 is WSHSY, CDR2 SAAADI. With V trimmed by 6 bases and J by 7 bases, 6 bases remained unmatched. General study points: Samples from sustained-remission and progressing patients were taken at different times. Exceeding age-matched healthy donors, baseline clonality also tracked the counts of circulating CD8+ T cells.

The clonotype originates from a human donor with chronic lymphocytic leukemia. The J gene is TRBJ2-3, the V gene TRBV10-2, with TRBD2 matching over 8 bases. The sequencing here drew on PBMCs, taken after 12 months of ibrutinib treatment. The CDR3 DNA sequence: TGCGCCAGCAGCGGGAGGGCCTTGAATACGCAGTATTTT. It encodes CASSGRALNTQYF.